These 16 T cell receptor beta chains were sequenced from one sample in a study of radiation and T cells in renal cell carcinoma. Time point given: blood 2 weeks post-SBRT. This sample's treatment: 15 Gy SBRT to primary tumor, nephrectomy 4 weeks later. This table comes from immunoSEQ multiplex PCR, and its TCRdb copy is limited to in-frame clones, with some not included. The sample yields more than 150,000 clones, roughly 87% seen once. The source material was blood, sampled from a patient whose treatment included radiotherapy and nephrectomy. The receptors derive from a woman aged 45-60 years with renal cell carcinoma.

This clone was seen once. J is TRBJ2-5 and V is TRBV6-1; D is perhaps TRBD2 (6 bases). Trimming took 4 bases from V and 3 from J, leaving 12 bases between them. The CDR3 contains 14 residues. Germline loops: CDR1 MNHNS, CDR2 SASEGT. As DNA, the CDR3 is TGTGCCAGCAGTGTGCCAGGGAGGAAAGAGACCCAGTACTTC. Its protein is CASSVPGRKETQYF.

The chain uses TRBV19 and TRBJ1-4; tentative D call: TRBD1 (6 bases). This CDR3 is built from 13 residues. V lost 10 bases to trimming and J lost 6 bases, with 15 bases between them. CDR1 and CDR2 from the germline V gene are LNHDA and SQIVND (reference sequence). CDR3 coding DNA: TGTGCCACCCTAGACAGGTCAGATGAAAAACTGTTTTTT. The encoded protein is CATLDRSDEKLFF.

The gene calls are TRBV10-2 and TRBJ1-2; 7 bases are shared with TRBD1. Germline CDR1 reads WSHSY; CDR2 reads SAAADI. There are 12 residues in the CDR3. Trimming at V came to 7 bases and at J to 8 bases, leaving 7 bases not matched to a gene. The CDR3 spells CASTGGTRGYTF. CDR3 DNA: TGCGCCAGCACAGGGGGGACGCGCGGCTACACCTTC.

This rearrangement joins TRBV18 to TRBJ2-1; 8 positions match TRBD2. Germline V lookup: CDR1 KGHSH, CDR2 LQKENI. V was clipped by 5 bases and J by 5 bases; unmatched bases: 5. The CDR3 runs to 14 residues. CDR3 DNA sequence: TGTGCCAGCTCATTCCGGGGGGGTAACAATGAGCAGTTCTTC. It yields the protein CASSFRGGNNEQFF.

The chain has TRBV6-6 and TRBJ1-5; D uncertain. This CDR3 is built from 13 residues. The V gene's germline CDR1 is MNHNY and CDR2 SVGAGI (reference sequence). V was cut by 7 bases and J by 3 bases, with 10 bases left in between. CDR3 residues: CASINTNNQPQHF. The CDR3 coding sequence is TGTGCCAGCATTAACACTAACAATCAGCCCCAGCATTTT.

The rearrangement joins TRBV2 to TRBJ2-1; TRBD2 aligns across 14 bases. There are 16 residues in the CDR3. The V gene's germline CDR1 is SNHLY and CDR2 FYNNEI. Trimming took 4 bases from V and 1 from J; bases not matched to a gene: 0. The DNA for the CDR3 is TGTGCCAGCAGTGGGACTAGCGGGGGGTCCTACAATGAGCAGTTCTTC. Protein product: CASSGTSGGSYNEQFF.

The chain carries TRBV7-9 and TRBJ2-3; 9 bases line up with TRBD2. Germline CDR1 is SEHNR and CDR2 is FQNEAQ (reference sequence). The trim removed 2 bases at V and 2 bases at J, leaving 8 bases unmatched. The CDR3 has 17 amino acids. The CDR3 coding sequence is TGTGCCAGCAGCTTAAGGGCTAGCGGGGACGCCACAGATACGCAGTATTTT. Encoded protein: CASSLRASGDATDTQYF.

V usage is TRBV5-5 and J usage is TRBJ2-2, with D perhaps TRBD1 (6 bases). The length of the CDR3 is 15 residues. Germline V gives CDR1 SGHKS, CDR2 YYEKEE (reference sequence). With 4 bases removed from V and 3 bases from J, the gap between germline ends came to 13 bases. The chain's CDR3 is CASSQTGQYTGELFF. The CDR3 DNA reads TGTGCCAGCAGCCAAACAGGGCAGTACACCGGGGAGCTGTTTTTT.

The rearrangement joins TRBV4-2 to TRBJ1-3; D is unresolved. Between the trimmed V and J ends, which lost 0 bases and 1 base, there was a span of 16 bases. The V gene's germline CDR1 is LGHNA and CDR2 YNFKEQ. This CDR3 is built from 18 residues. The CDR3 reads CASSQERLQSASGNTIYF. CDR3 in DNA: TGTGCCAGCAGCCAAGAAAGGTTACAGTCCGCTTCTGGAAACACCATATATTTT.

The V gene is TRBV18, the J gene TRBJ1-1, with 7 bases aligning to TRBD1. This CDR3 has 14 residues. Unmatched junction bases numbered 5, after V lost 6 bases and J lost 1 base. Germline V gene lookup returns CDR1 KGHSH and CDR2 LQKENI. The chain's CDR3 is CASSSEGANTEAFF. The CDR3 DNA is TGTGCCAGCTCTTCAGAGGGGGCGAACACTGAAGCTTTCTTT.

The chain carries TRBV19 and TRBJ1-5; TRBD1 matches 9 bases. Germline CDR1 LNHDA, CDR2 SQIVND (reference sequence). Trimming took 6 bases from V and 3 from J; bases not matched to a gene: 6. The CDR3 covers 15 residues. The chain's CDR3 is CASSPDRGPNQPQHF. The CDR3 DNA sequence: TGTGCCAGTAGCCCGGACAGGGGACCCAATCAGCCCCAGCATTTT. The entire variable domain, with the rest obtained from reference TRBV19 and TRBJ1-5, is as follows: DGGITQSPKYLFRKEGQNVTLSCEQNLNHDAMYWYRQDPGQGLRLIYYSQIVNDFQKGDIAEGYSVSREKKESFPLTVTSAQKNPTAFYLCASSPDRGPNQPQHFGDGTRLSIL.

This sequence joins TRBV5-8 and TRBJ2-7, with TRBD1 matching 8 bases. This CDR3 has 14 residues. Losses at the gene ends were 4 bases for V and 4 bases for J; bases not matched to a gene: 7. The germline V gene has CDR1 SGHTS and CDR2 YDEGEE. Written as DNA, the CDR3 is TGTGCCAGCAGCCCCGGACAGGGCCTATACGAGCAGTACTTC. It codes for CASSPGQGLYEQYF.

J is TRBJ2-2 and V is TRBV11-2; D is uncertain. The CDR3 sequence is 13 residues long. V gave up 5 bases and J gave up 6 bases, with 10 bases separating them. The germline V gene encodes CDR1 SGHAT and CDR2 FQNNGV. CDR3 in amino acids: CASSPQSSGELFF. The CDR3 DNA is TGTGCCAGCAGCCCTCAAAGCTCCGGGGAGCTGTTTTTT. The full variable domain, rest sourced from reference TRBV11-2 and TRBJ2-2, is EAGVAQSPRYKIIEKRQSVAFWCNPISGHATLYWYQQILGQGPKLLIQFQNNGVVDDSQLPKDRFSAERLKGVDSTLKIQPAKLEDSAVYLCASSPQSSGELFFGEGSRLTVL.

This chain joins TRBV18 and TRBJ2-4, with TRBD1 identical over 11 bases. The CDR3 sequence is 16 residues long. V dropped 3 bases and J dropped 2; count of bases not matched to a gene: 3. Germline V gives CDR1 KGHSH, CDR2 LQKENI. CDR3 loop: CASSPGQGATKNIQYF. Written as DNA, the CDR3 is TGTGCCAGCTCACCCGGACAGGGGGCGACCAAAAACATTCAGTACTTC.

V is TRBV19 and J is TRBJ2-7; D is ambiguous. Germline CDR1 is LNHDA and CDR2 is SQIVND (reference sequence). CDR3 length: 14 residues. V was trimmed by 0 bases and J by 4 bases, leaving 10 bases between them. In DNA form, the CDR3 reads TGTGCCAGTAGTATAGAGGCAGGCCTATACGAGCAGTACTTC. The encoded protein is CASSIEAGLYEQYF. Looking up the rest from reference TRBV19 and TRBJ2-7 gives the full variable domain: DGGITQSPKYLFRKEGQNVTLSCEQNLNHDAMYWYRQDPGQGLRLIYYSQIVNDFQKGDIAEGYSVSREKKESFPLTVTSAQKNPTAFYLCASSIEAGLYEQYFGPGTRLTVT.

The chain combines TRBV29-1 with TRBJ2-7; 8 bases agree with TRBD1. CDR1 SQVTM and CDR2 ANQGSEA come from the germline V gene. The V and J ends lost 8 bases and 4 bases, in that order; junction bases with no gene match: 7. This CDR3 comprises 12 residues. CDR3 nucleotides: TGCAGCACGACGGACAGGGAGTACGAGCAGTACTTC. Residues: CSTTDREYEQYF.